Described below is a single T cell receptor (beta chain) sequence and its context. What it binds is unknown. It was with 60 Vbeta and 13 Jbeta primers that the PCR ran. Assay: immunoSEQ multiplex PCR; the TCRdb copy retains only in-frame clones and omits some. The table for this sample gives 100,000 to 150,000 clones. These data come from a study of cytomegalovirus exposure and HLA in healthy donors. Study outcomes and limitations: An analysis that came later showed most CMV-associated TCR beta chains appearing HLA-restricted. In a later analysis, V- and J-gene trimming of beta chains associated with a DCLRE1C missense variant, replicated independently.

The germline CDR1 and CDR2 sequences are MNHEY and SVGAGI. The CDR3 contains 13 residues. Trimming cost V 6 bases and J 6 bases; bases outside gene matches: 5. The receptor's source is a woman in her 40s in good health and CMV-seropositive. The sequenced sample was PBMCs. The V gene is TRBV6-5, the J gene TRBJ1-2, with 9 positions matching TRBD1. The CDR3: CASRWTGADGYTF. The CDR3, as DNA: TGTGCCAGCAGATGGACAGGGGCGGATGGCTACACCTTC.